The 14 T cell receptor beta chains reported below all come from one sample, sequenced in a study of OX40 agonist ivuxolimab in advanced cancers. Measured with immunoSEQ multiplex PCR; TCRdb has only the in-frame clones, and not every one. The table lists 85,000 to 120,000 clones, around nine tenths of them singletons, with 0.45% to 0.5% in the top ten. The sequenced sample was CD4+ or CD8+ T cells sorted from blood, obtained in a trial of the OX40 agonist ivuxolimab. The receptors come from an adult with an advanced solid tumor such as melanoma, head and neck, liver or kidney cancer.

The chain couples TRBV4-3 to TRBJ1-1, with D unclear. V was clipped by 5 bases and J by 1 base, with 17 bases between them. This CDR3 contains 16 residues. The germline V gene has CDR1 LGHNA and CDR2 YSLEER. CDR3 protein: CASSSMTSGPNTEAFF. CDR3 DNA sequence: TGCGCCAGCAGCAGTATGACGTCGGGCCCGAACACTGAAGCTTTCTTT.

This clone has only a few counts. The V gene is TRBV6-1, the J gene TRBJ1-1; 7 bases match TRBD1. V lost 2 bases and J lost 7; bases outside the gene matches: 4. This CDR3 has 13 residues. The germline CDR1 and CDR2 sequences are MNHNS and SASEGT. The CDR3 spells CASSELDRVEAFF. As DNA, the CDR3 is TGTGCCAGCAGTGAATTAGACAGGGTTGAAGCTTTCTTT.

V usage is TRBV10-3 and J usage is TRBJ1-1; the D is unclear. V lost 2 bases and J lost 0, with 16 bases in between. Germline CDR1 and CDR2: ENHRY and SYGVKD. There are 17 residues in the CDR3. The CDR3 DNA follows: TGTGCCATCAGTGAGACTGCTCGGGCCGCGTTGAACACTGAAGCTTTCTTT. Its protein product is CAISETARAALNTEAFF.

The chain has TRBV28 and TRBJ2-7, with D perhaps matching TRBD2 (5 bases). Trimming cost V 4 bases and J 2 bases, with 18 bases left between them. The CDR3 runs 16 residues. Germline CDR1 MDHEN, CDR2 SYDVKM. CDR3 sequence (DNA): TGTGCCAGCAGTTCCCAAGGGAGACGAGCTCCCTACGAGCAGTACTTC. The encoded protein is CASSSQGRRAPYEQYF.

V is TRBV6-1 and J is TRBJ1-3; D is undetermined. Germline lookup yields CDR1 MNHNS and CDR2 SASEGT. The CDR3 extends over 14 amino acids. V lost 2 bases to trimming and J lost 2 bases, with 7 bases between them. The CDR3 loop is CASSELVPGNTIYF. The CDR3 DNA reads TGTGCCAGCAGTGAATTGGTCCCTGGAAACACCATATATTTT.

A single count supports this clone. The V call is TRBV19, the J call TRBJ1-2; D remains unclear. With 0 bases removed from V and 8 bases from J, the gap between germline ends came to 10 bases. In germline, CDR1 is LNHDA, CDR2 SQIVND (reference sequence). The CDR3 has 13 amino acids. This CDR3 reads CASSIDRQTGYTF. CDR3 DNA: TGTGCCAGTAGTATAGATCGGCAGACCGGCTACACCTTC.

The genes are TRBV27 and TRBJ2-7, with 7 bases identical to TRBD2. V was clipped by 11 bases and J by 8 bases; unmatched bases: 12. CDR3 length equals 12 residues. Germline V CDR1 and CDR2: MNHEY, SMNVEV (reference sequence). The CDR3 coding sequence is TGTGCCTCCCAAACGGGCGGGGGTAAGCAGTACTTC. Translated, it gives CASQTGGGKQYF.

The chain recombines TRBV2 with TRBJ2-7; 8 bases fit TRBD2. The CDR3 extends over 12 amino acids. The germline gives CDR1 SNHLY, CDR2 FYNNEI. V shed 10 bases, J shed 4 bases, and the junction held 6 bases outside the gene matches. The DNA of the CDR3 is TGTGCCACCTTCGGGGGGGGGTACGAGCAGTACTTC. Amino acid sequence: CATFGGGYEQYF. Full variable domain (remainder filled in from reference TRBV2 and TRBJ2-7): EPEVTQTPSHQVTQMGQEVILRCVPISNHLYFYWYRQILGQKVEFLVSFYNNEISEKSEIFDDQFSVERPDGSNFTLKIRSTKLEDSAMYFCATFGGGYEQYFGPGTRLTVT.

This chain connects TRBV6-5 to TRBJ1-2; no definite D call. The V and J ends lost 6 bases and 5 bases respectively, with 13 bases between them. The CDR3 sequence is 13 residues long. From germline, CDR1 is MNHEY and CDR2 SVGAGI. CDR3 residues: CASSDPGQYGYTF. The CDR3, as DNA: TGTGCCAGCAGCGACCCTGGGCAATATGGCTACACCTTC.

The chain recombines TRBV30 with TRBJ2-3; D is perhaps TRBD1 (6 bases). The V gene's germline CDR1 is GTSNPN and CDR2 SVGIG (reference sequence). With 0 bases removed from V and 5 bases from J, the gap between germline ends came to 12 bases. The CDR3 covers 14 residues. This CDR3 is CAWSVGGVQDTQYF. The CDR3 nucleotides read TGTGCCTGGAGTGTAGGGGGAGTGCAAGATACGCAGTATTTT.

The V and J genes are TRBV6-6 and TRBJ1-2; 8 nucleotides line up with TRBD1. Germline trimming cut 6 bases from V and 8 bases from J; bases unmatched to any gene: 11. The CDR3 is 14 amino acids. Germline-derived CDR1 and CDR2 are MNHNY and SVGAGI (reference sequence). For the CDR3, the DNA is TGTGCCAGCAGACCTGATCAGGGGGCGAGGGGCTACACCTTC. Translating it yields CASRPDQGARGYTF.

The chain joins TRBV6-1 to TRBJ2-7; D uncertain. Trimming cost V 7 bases and J 0 bases, with 13 bases left between them. Per the germline V gene, CDR1 is MNHNS and CDR2 is SASEGT. The CDR3 runs to 14 residues. This CDR3 is CASTIQKSSYEQYF. DNA of the CDR3: TGTGCCAGCACTATACAGAAAAGCTCCTACGAGCAGTACTTC.

This rearrangement joins TRBV19 to TRBJ2-1, with TRBD2 as a possible D gene (6 bases). The V end was cut by 8 bases, the J end by 12 bases, with 14 bases between. Germline V gene sequence: CDR1 LNHDA, CDR2 SQIVND (reference sequence). This CDR3 has 11 residues. DNA for the CDR3: TGTGCCAGTGGAGACTTGCGGGGGCAGTTCTTC. Protein sequence: CASGDLRGQFF.

V gene TRBV28 combines with J gene TRBJ1-2; the D is unclear. In germline, CDR1 is MDHEN, CDR2 SYDVKM. Trimming pared 3 bases from V and 0 bases from J, leaving 8 bases between. The CDR3 runs 14 residues. CDR3 protein: CASSFGRANYGYTF. The DNA for the CDR3 is TGTGCCAGCAGTTTTGGCAGAGCTAACTATGGCTACACCTTC.